This entry lists 14 T cell receptor beta chains sequenced from one sample in a study of shared clonotypes between healthy human individuals. Data came from immunoSEQ multiplex PCR; TCRdb stores just in-frame clones and leaves some out. The table shows about 2 million clones, with about 95% occurring only once. Naive-designated CD8 cells lacked CD45RO, were positively enriched for CCR7, and omitted terminally differentiated effector memory CD45RA+ cells. Material for sequencing was naive CD8+ T cells sorted from blood. The origin of the receptors is a young man in good health.

The chain is built from TRBV18 and TRBJ2-2; no clear D. There are 16 residues in the CDR3. The V end lost 1 base, the J end lost 1 base, and 10 bases lay between the germline ends. Germline CDR1 reads KGHSH; CDR2 reads LQKENI. CDR3 in amino acids: CASSPRAKLNTGELFF. The CDR3 DNA is TGTGCCAGCTCACCACGGGCCAAGTTGAACACCGGGGAGCTGTTTTTT.

The chain is built from TRBV4-3 and TRBJ1-6, with D perhaps matching TRBD1 (6 bases). The CDR3 is 15 residues long. In germline, CDR1 is LGHNA, CDR2 YSLEER. V lost 1 base, J lost 10 bases, and 14 bases lay in between. CDR3 protein: CASSQVMGGHSPLHF. CDR3 sequence (DNA): TGCGCCAGCAGCCAAGTCATGGGGGGGCACTCACCCCTCCACTTT.

As to this clone: One end of the junction varies from germline; a read error may be responsible. This chain uses TRBV7-7 with TRBJ2-5; unclear D gene. The germline CDR1 and CDR2 sequences are SSHAT and FNYEAQ (reference sequence). The length of the CDR3 is 13 residues. The CDR3 DNA follows: TGTGCTAGCAGCTTACGCAGCCAAGAGACCCAGTACTTC. This translates into CASSLRSQETQYF.

J is TRBJ2-7 and V is TRBV5-8, with D unresolved. The CDR3 spans 13 residues. Trimming pared 5 bases from V and 4 bases from J, leaving 13 bases between. The germline V gene encodes CDR1 SGHTS and CDR2 YDEGEE. The CDR3 region is CASSLEVTYEQYF. Here the CDR3 DNA reads TGTGCCAGCAGTCTCGAGGTTACGTACGAGCAGTACTTC.

With respect to this clone: At the DNA level, this CDR3 is encoded by other sequences in the same sample as well. The V call is TRBV6-1, the J call TRBJ2-7, with 10 bases fitting TRBD1. Germline lookup yields CDR1 MNHNS and CDR2 SASEGT. This CDR3 spans 14 amino acids. With V trimmed by 5 bases and J by 4 bases, 5 bases remained unmatched. CDR3 bases: TGTGCCAGCAGTTGGACAGGGGGTGGGTACGAGCAGTACTTC. It yields the protein CASSWTGGGYEQYF.

The V and J genes are TRBV5-6 and TRBJ2-1, with 9 bases that match TRBD1. Germline lookup yields CDR1 SGHDT and CDR2 YYEEEE. The CDR3 covers 17 residues. The V segment lost 0 bases and the J segment 0 bases; nucleotides outside the gene matches: 4. The CDR3 is CASSLATGGYSYNEQFF. In nucleotides, the CDR3 is TGTGCCAGCAGCTTGGCCACAGGGGGCTACTCCTACAATGAGCAGTTCTTC.

The chain couples TRBV4-1 to TRBJ1-1, with 8 nucleotides matching TRBD1. The CDR3 spans 13 residues. J was trimmed by 8 bases and V by 1 base; bases with no gene match: 3. Germline values: CDR1 MGHRA, CDR2 YSYEKL. Written as DNA, the CDR3 is TGCGCCAGCAGCCAAGTTTGGGACAGGGAAGCTTTCTTT. Translation gives CASSQVWDREAFF.

This chain uses TRBV27 with TRBJ2-7, with 9 bases fitting TRBD1. V shed 6 bases and J 4 bases; nucleotides not matched to a gene: 10. This CDR3 has 15 residues. Germline assignment: CDR1 MNHEY and CDR2 SMNVEV (reference sequence). The CDR3 spells CASRTGQGSGYEQYF. CDR3 sequence (DNA): TGTGCCAGCAGGACCGGACAGGGGAGCGGATACGAGCAGTACTTC.

The chain joins TRBV6-6 to TRBJ1-2; the D is unclear. With 10 bases removed from V and 4 bases from J, the gap between germline ends came to 16 bases. This CDR3 is 13 amino acids long. The germline V gene has CDR1 MNHNY and CDR2 SVGAGI (reference sequence). DNA of the CDR3: TGTGCCATACTCGGTCGGGGTGGCTATGGCTACACCTTC. This sequence encodes CAILGRGGYGYTF.

This clone was seen a single time. The V call is TRBV6-5, the J call TRBJ1-1; TRBD1 matches 7 bases. Germline V gives CDR1 MNHEY, CDR2 SVGAGI. The V gene end was trimmed by 6 bases and the J gene end by 3 bases; junction bases not matched to a gene: 7. The CDR3 length is 14 residues. CDR3: CASRPLTGHTEAFF. CDR3 nucleotides: TGTGCCAGCAGGCCTTTGACAGGGCACACTGAAGCTTTCTTT.

The chain recombines TRBV2 with TRBJ1-1; 10 bases are shared with TRBD1. The V gene end was trimmed by 9 bases and the J gene end by 0 bases; junction bases not matched to a gene: 7. From germline, CDR1 is SNHLY and CDR2 FYNNEI. The CDR3 is 15 amino acids. The CDR3 bases are TGTGCCAGTGGGGACAGGGGAGTCATGAACACTGAAGCTTTCTTT. Protein sequence: CASGDRGVMNTEAFF. The full variable domain, rest sourced from reference TRBV2 and TRBJ1-1, is EPEVTQTPSHQVTQMGQEVILRCVPISNHLYFYWYRQILGQKVEFLVSFYNNEISEKSEIFDDQFSVERPDGSNFTLKIRSTKLEDSAMYFCASGDRGVMNTEAFFGQGTRLTVV.

CDR3 in DNA: TGTGCCAGCAGCTGGACAGGGTCCGTTTACGAGCAGTACTTC. This encodes CASSWTGSVYEQYF. The chain recombines TRBV27 with TRBJ2-7, with TRBD1 matching over 8 bases. CDR3 length equals 14 residues. V lost 6 bases and J lost 4; bases outside the gene matches: 8. From germline, CDR1 is MNHEY and CDR2 SMNVEV (reference sequence).

V usage is TRBV29-1 and J usage is TRBJ1-2, with TRBD1 matching over 7 bases. Germline V lookup: CDR1 SQVTM, CDR2 ANQGSEA. With 1 base clipped from V and 5 bases from J, the junction kept 10 bases outside the gene matches. This CDR3 contains 15 residues. The CDR3 nucleotides read TGCAGCGTTGAAGCCCCCGGGACAGAACTTTATGGCTACACCTTC. Translation gives CSVEAPGTELYGYTF.

The chain combines TRBV7-9 with TRBJ2-7, with 15 bases lining up with TRBD2. Germline values: CDR1 SEHNR, CDR2 FQNEAQ (reference sequence). This CDR3 is built from 15 residues. The V segment lost 7 bases and the J segment 4 bases; nucleotides outside the gene matches: 5. The CDR3 region is CASTRTSGRVYEQYF. The CDR3 nucleotides read TGTGCCAGCACCCGGACTAGCGGGAGGGTGTACGAGCAGTACTTC.